The 19 T cell receptor beta chains below all came from one sample that was sequenced in a study of human T cells and chemical hapten exposure. Via MiXCR, TCRdb re-called the RACE reads, giving one row per CDR3 protein. The sample yields around 44,000 distinct CDR3 sequences, under 4.5% seen once. Indicated time point: patch test 1, 2 weeks after DPC sensitization. Treatment indicated: therapeutic diphenylcyclopropenone sensitization with weekly scalp DPC. Extraction yielded total RNA from whole blood (unfractionated). The input for sequencing was whole blood, taken in connection with sensitization to the hapten diphenylcyclopropenone (DPC). These receptors all stem from a man between 50 and 59 years old with alopecia areata. Some clones in this sample may be carry-over from other donors' samples.

The chain links TRBV6-6 to TRBJ2-5; either TRBD1 or TRBD2 may fit D (5 bases each). The CDR3 extends over 16 amino acids. CDR1 is MNHNY and CDR2 is SVGAGI in the germline V gene (reference sequence). Trimming removed 7 bases at V and 0 bases at J, with 18 bases between. The CDR3 protein is CASTYFRGPNQETQYF. The CDR3, as DNA: TGTGCCAGCACCTACTTCCGGGGCCCGAACCAAGAGACCCAGTACTTC.

This clonotype turned up a few times. The chain has TRBV6-1 and TRBJ1-2; 10 bases map to TRBD1. J gave up 4 bases and V 4 bases, and 3 bases lay outside the gene matches. Germline V gene sequence: CDR1 MNHNS, CDR2 SASEGT. CDR3 size: 14 residues. The DNA for the CDR3 is TGTGCCAGCAGTGGGGACAGGGGAATCTATGGCTACACCTTC. Protein product: CASSGDRGIYGYTF.

V and J are TRBV4-1 and TRBJ2-5; D might be TRBD1 (5 bases). The CDR3 spans 16 residues. Trimming took 1 base from V and 4 from J, leaving 16 bases between them. CDR1 and CDR2 from the germline V gene are MGHRA and YSYEKL. CDR3 nucleotides: TGCGCCAGCAGCCAAGGCCCGGCAGCACAGGCAGAGACCCAGTACTTC. Translation gives CASSQGPAAQAETQYF.

This clonotype has ten or more counts. The CDR3 protein is CASSGTSGTETQYF. The CDR3 DNA reads as TGTGCCAGCAGTGGAACTAGCGGGACGGAGACCCAGTACTTC. The rearrangement uses TRBV28 and TRBJ2-5, with 10 bases matching TRBD2. Trimming cost V 5 bases and J 5 bases; bases outside gene matches: 5. Germline CDR1 and CDR2: MDHEN and SYDVKM. CDR3 length: 14 residues.

This clonotype was observed at least ten times. V and J are TRBV10-3 and TRBJ2-1; TRBD2 aligns across 13 bases. Germline V gives CDR1 ENHRY, CDR2 SYGVKD. V gave up 7 bases and J gave up 10 bases; unmatched junction bases: 16. The CDR3 contains 17 residues. CDR3 sequence: CAITTGTSGISGGEQFF. CDR3 bases: TGTGCCATCACCACCGGGACTAGCGGGATCTCCGGGGGGGAGCAGTTCTTC.

This clonotype came up many times. V is TRBV18 and J is TRBJ1-2; TRBD1 matches 7 bases. The ends lost 1 base at V and 8 bases at J; junction bases unmatched: 10. The CDR3 has 15 amino acids. CDR1 and CDR2 from the germline V gene are KGHSH and LQKENI. The CDR3 nucleotides read TGTGCCAGCTCACCACAACTCGACAGGGAAGGCGGCTACACCTTC. Translation gives CASSPQLDREGGYTF.

This clonotype was seen repeatedly, ten times or more. V usage is TRBV29-1 and J usage is TRBJ1-4, with 11 nucleotides matching TRBD1. Losses at the gene ends were 4 bases for V and 6 bases for J; bases not matched to a gene: 1. This CDR3 has 13 residues. CDR1 is SQVTM and CDR2 is ANQGSEA in the germline V gene. The CDR3 DNA is TGCAGCGTTGGGGGACAGGGGGATGAAAAACTGTTTTTT. It encodes CSVGGQGDEKLFF. The whole variable domain, filled in from reference TRBV29-1 and TRBJ1-4, reads SAVISQKPSRDICQRGTSLTIQCQVDSQVTMMFWYRQQPGQSLTLIATANQGSEATYESGFVIDKFPISRPNLTFSTLTVSNMSPEDSSIYLCSVGGQGDEKLFFGSGTQLSVL.

In this sample, this clonotype turned up many times. This chain connects TRBV29-1 to TRBJ2-7; 9 bases map to TRBD1. Germline V gene data show CDR1 as SQVTM and CDR2 as ANQGSEA. With 6 bases clipped from V and 2 bases from J, the junction kept 8 bases outside the gene matches. This CDR3 region has 14 residues. CDR3 residues: CSVARQGGAYEQYF. As DNA, the CDR3 is TGCAGCGTCGCAAGACAGGGGGGAGCCTACGAGCAGTACTTC.

There are many counts of this clonotype. The chain combines TRBV7-9 with TRBJ1-1; a weak D match, TRBD1 (5 bases). CDR1 and CDR2 (germline): SEHNR, FQNEAQ (reference sequence). The CDR3 has 15 amino acids. V was pared by 3 bases and J by 10 bases, with 21 bases between. CDR3 loop: CASSLEPQGGGGAFF. The CDR3 DNA sequence: TGTGCCAGCAGCTTGGAGCCCCAGGGAGGCGGAGGAGCTTTCTTT.

In its sample, this clonotype was seen many times. This sequence joins TRBV6-2 or TRBV6-3 and TRBJ2-7, with D uncertain. The V and J ends lost 2 bases and 5 bases respectively, with 13 bases between them. From germline, CDR1 is MNHEY and CDR2 SVGEGT. There are 14 residues in the CDR3. The CDR3 DNA reads as TGTGCCAGCAGTTACAAGCCCAGCCGTCACGAGCAGTACTTC. Translation: CASSYKPSRHEQYF.

The table lists this clonotype with many counts. V is TRBV2 and J is TRBJ1-1, with D unclear. Per germline, CDR1 SNHLY and CDR2 FYNNEI. Trimming shortened V by 0 bases and J by 8 bases, and 4 bases separated the two germline ends. This CDR3 region has 11 residues. The CDR3 reads CASSEATEAFF. The CDR3 DNA reads as TGTGCCAGCAGTGAAGCTACCGAAGCTTTCTTT.

This clonotype occurred a few times. This rearrangement joins TRBV15 to TRBJ2-3; D is unresolved. This CDR3 is 15 amino acids long. V lost 5 bases and J 5 bases, leaving 17 bases between the germline ends. CDR1 is LNHNV, CDR2 YYDKDF, per germline (reference sequence). The CDR3 DNA is TGTGCCACCAGCTTCCCGGGCCAACGAGGAGATACGCAGTATTTT. The encoded protein is CATSFPGQRGDTQYF.

This clonotype was recorded at least ten times. The gene calls are TRBV4-1 and TRBJ1-1; D call uncertain. The CDR3 spans 14 residues. Germline V gives CDR1 MGHRA, CDR2 YSYEKL. The ends were cut back, 0 bases at V and 1 base at J, with 6 bases in the middle. CDR3 sequence (DNA): TGCGCCAGCAGCCAAGAAAAAGGGAACACTGAAGCTTTCTTT. This sequence encodes CASSQEKGNTEAFF.

This clonotype was seen ten or more times. The chain has TRBV29-1 and TRBJ2-7, with D possibly matching TRBD2 (6 bases). V shed 6 bases and J shed 2 bases, with 8 bases lying between them. Germline CDR1 and CDR2: SQVTM and ANQGSEA. The length of the CDR3 is 11 residues. The CDR3 DNA reads as TGCAGCGTCGGGAGTACCTACGAGCAGTACTTC. Its protein is CSVGSTYEQYF.

This clonotype ranks as medium-sized (0.01 to 0.1%). The genes are TRBV5-1 and TRBJ1-3; D gene uncertain. Germline CDR1 and CDR2: SGHRS and YFSETQ. With 1 base removed from V and 4 bases from J, the gap between germline ends came to 9 bases. CDR3 length: 14 residues. The CDR3 DNA is TGCGCCAGCAGCTTGTCGCCAGGAGGAAACACCATATATTTT. It encodes CASSLSPGGNTIYF.

This clonotype was seen repeatedly, ten times or more. CDR3 residues: CASSSRPFGGRSPSYEQYF. The DNA of the CDR3 is TGTGCCAGCAGCTCCCGCCCATTTGGGGGGAGATCCCCGAGTTACGAGCAGTACTTC. The J gene is TRBJ2-7, the V gene TRBV9; maybe TRBD2 (6 bases). CDR3 length: 19 amino acids. V was cut by 4 bases and J by 4 bases, with 30 bases left in between. In germline, CDR1 is SGDLS, CDR2 YYNGEE. Filled out from reference TRBV9 and TRBJ2-7, the complete variable domain reads DSGVTQTPKHLITATGQRVTLRCSPRSGDLSVYWYQQSLDQGLQFLIQYYNGEERAKGNILERFSAQQFPDLHSELNLSSLELGDSALYFCASSSRPFGGRSPSYEQYFGPGTRLTVT.

This clonotype is classed as medium-sized. The chain joins TRBV11-2 to TRBJ2-5; unclear D gene. CDR3 length equals 18 residues. Germline V lookup: CDR1 SGHAT, CDR2 FQNNGV. Between the trimmed V and J ends, which lost 2 bases and 1 base, there was a span of 20 bases. CDR3 region: CASSLSNFGSRIQETQYF. The CDR3 coding sequence is TGTGCCAGCAGCTTAAGTAATTTCGGTAGCCGTATCCAAGAGACCCAGTACTTC. The full variable domain, with the rest looked up from reference TRBV11-2 and TRBJ2-5, is EAGVAQSPRYKIIEKRQSVAFWCNPISGHATLYWYQQILGQGPKLLIQFQNNGVVDDSQLPKDRFSAERLKGVDSTLKIQPAKLEDSAVYLCASSLSNFGSRIQETQYFGPGTRLLVL.

At least ten counts were recorded for this clonotype. The chain links TRBV29-1 to TRBJ1-2, with 7 nucleotides matching TRBD1. Germline V gene data show CDR1 as SQVTM and CDR2 as ANQGSEA. J lost 2 bases, V lost 4 bases, and 16 bases had no gene match. The CDR3 extends over 17 amino acids. CDR3 DNA sequence: TGCAGCGTTGTTGGGGTCTTCGGGAGACAGGGCAACTATGGCTACACCTTC. Protein sequence: CSVVGVFGRQGNYGYTF.

There are a few counts of this clonotype. The chain has TRBV6-4 and TRBJ1-5, with D tentatively TRBD1 (5 bases). CDR1 is MRHNA, CDR2 SNTAGT, per germline. Between the trimmed V and J ends, which lost 3 bases and 5 bases, there was a span of 11 bases. The CDR3 is 14 amino acids. This CDR3 reads CASSEGQGYQPQHF. Here the CDR3 DNA reads TGTGCCAGCAGTGAAGGGCAGGGCTATCAGCCCCAGCATTTT.